This TCR beta chain was found in a study of vaccination effects on CD4 cells after COVID-19. The repertoire was sequenced with immunoSEQ multiplex PCR; TCRdb's copy has only in-frame clones and lacks some. This sample has 15,000 or so clones; 70% occur once, and the top ten carry roughly 9.2%. The CDR3 loop spans 14 amino acids. Germline lookup yields CDR1 SGHRS and CDR2 YFSETQ. The V gene lost 0 bases and the J gene lost 5 bases, with 8 bases spanning the gap. Remarks on this clone: Its target is unknown.

In the ViraFEST assay, antigen-specific CD4+ clonotypes were identified by expansion after peptide-pool stimulation. Scientists isolated CD4+ T cells after a roughly ten-day culture period ended. Participants received two doses of either the BNT162b2 or mRNA-1273 vaccine. Nucleocapsid antibodies stayed negative before and after vaccination, showing no earlier SARS-CoV-2 infection. Half-medium changes using IL-2 medium occurred on days 3 and 7. The receptor comes from a human donor who received a COVID-19 vaccine. This specimen was CD4+ T cells from PBMCs cultured with SARS-CoV-2 spike peptides, taken after COVID-19 vaccination. The genes are TRBV5-1 and TRBJ1-4; D is unclear. The CDR3 region has the DNA TGCGCCAGCAGCTTGGGGCGGAGAAATGAAAAACTGTTTTTT. Its protein product is CASSLGRRNEKLFF.